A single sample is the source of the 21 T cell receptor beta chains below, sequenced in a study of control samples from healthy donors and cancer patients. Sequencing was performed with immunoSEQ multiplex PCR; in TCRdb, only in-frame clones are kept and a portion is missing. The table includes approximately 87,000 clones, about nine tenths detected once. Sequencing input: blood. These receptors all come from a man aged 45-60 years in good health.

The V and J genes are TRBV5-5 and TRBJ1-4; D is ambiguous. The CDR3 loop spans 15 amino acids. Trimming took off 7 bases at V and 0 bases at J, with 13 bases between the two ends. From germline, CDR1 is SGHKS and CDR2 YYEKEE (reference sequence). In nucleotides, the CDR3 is TGTGCCAGCCGATCGGACGGCGCAACTAATGAAAAACTGTTTTTT. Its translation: CASRSDGATNEKLFF.

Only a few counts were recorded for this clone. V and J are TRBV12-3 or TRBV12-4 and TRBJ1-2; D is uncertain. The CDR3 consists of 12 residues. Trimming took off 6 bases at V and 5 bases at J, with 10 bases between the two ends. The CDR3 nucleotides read TGTGCCAGCAGCCTCTCAAGTTATGGCTACACCTTC. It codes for CASSLSSYGYTF.

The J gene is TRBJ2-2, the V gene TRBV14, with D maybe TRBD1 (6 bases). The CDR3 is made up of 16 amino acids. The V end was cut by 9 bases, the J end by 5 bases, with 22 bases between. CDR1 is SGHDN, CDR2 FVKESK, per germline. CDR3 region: CASTDRLRSRTGELFF. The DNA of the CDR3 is TGTGCCAGTACCGACAGGCTACGGAGTAGGACCGGGGAGCTGTTTTTT.

The CDR3 spells CASSPQGIGTDTQYF. The CDR3 DNA follows: TGTGCCAGCAGCCCGCAGGGGATTGGCACAGATACGCAGTATTTT. The chain is built from TRBV5-6 and TRBJ2-3; tentatively, D is TRBD1 (6 bases). V shed 4 bases and J shed 1 base, with 13 bases lying between them. The CDR3 has 15 amino acids. Germline loops: CDR1 SGHDT, CDR2 YYEEEE.

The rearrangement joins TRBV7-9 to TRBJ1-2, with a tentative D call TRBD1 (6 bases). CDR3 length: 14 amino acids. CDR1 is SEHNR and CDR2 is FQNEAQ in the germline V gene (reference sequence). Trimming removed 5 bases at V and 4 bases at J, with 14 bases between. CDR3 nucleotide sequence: TGTGCCAGCAGCCCTACACAGGGAGCCTATGGCTACACCTTC. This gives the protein CASSPTQGAYGYTF.

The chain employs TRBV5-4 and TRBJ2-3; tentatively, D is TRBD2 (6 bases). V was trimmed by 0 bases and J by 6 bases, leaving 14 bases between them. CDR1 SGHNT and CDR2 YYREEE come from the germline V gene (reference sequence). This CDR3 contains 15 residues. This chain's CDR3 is CASSLDGGFLDTQYF. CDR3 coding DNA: TGTGCCAGCAGCTTGGACGGGGGATTTCTGGATACGCAGTATTTT.

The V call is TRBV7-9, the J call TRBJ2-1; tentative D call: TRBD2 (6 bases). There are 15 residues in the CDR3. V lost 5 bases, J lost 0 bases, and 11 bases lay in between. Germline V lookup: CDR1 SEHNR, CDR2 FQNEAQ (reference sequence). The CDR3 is CASSRLASSYNEQFF. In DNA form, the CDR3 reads TGTGCCAGCAGCCGCCTAGCGAGCTCCTACAATGAGCAGTTCTTC. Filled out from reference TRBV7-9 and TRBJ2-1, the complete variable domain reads DTGVSQNPRHKITKRGQNVTFRCDPISEHNRLYWYRQTLGQGPEFLTYFQNEAQLEKSRLLSDRFSAERPKGSFSTLEIQRTEQGDSAMYLCASSRLASSYNEQFFGPGTRLTVL.

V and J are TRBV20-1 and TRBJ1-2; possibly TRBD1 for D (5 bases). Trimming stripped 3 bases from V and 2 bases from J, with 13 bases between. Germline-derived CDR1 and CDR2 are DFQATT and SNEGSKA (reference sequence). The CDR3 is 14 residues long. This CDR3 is CSASDSKNNYGYTF. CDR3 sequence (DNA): TGCAGTGCTAGTGACAGTAAGAACAACTATGGCTACACCTTC.

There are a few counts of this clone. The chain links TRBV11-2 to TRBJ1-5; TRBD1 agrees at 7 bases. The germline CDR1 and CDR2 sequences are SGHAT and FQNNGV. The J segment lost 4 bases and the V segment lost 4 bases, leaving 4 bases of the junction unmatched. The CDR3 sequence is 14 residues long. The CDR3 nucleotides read TGTGCCAGCAGCTCGGGACAGCCTAATCAGCCCCAGCATTTT. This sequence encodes CASSSGQPNQPQHF. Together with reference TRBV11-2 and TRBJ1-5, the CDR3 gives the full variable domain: EAGVAQSPRYKIIEKRQSVAFWCNPISGHATLYWYQQILGQGPKLLIQFQNNGVVDDSQLPKDRFSAERLKGVDSTLKIQPAKLEDSAVYLCASSSGQPNQPQHFGDGTRLSIL.

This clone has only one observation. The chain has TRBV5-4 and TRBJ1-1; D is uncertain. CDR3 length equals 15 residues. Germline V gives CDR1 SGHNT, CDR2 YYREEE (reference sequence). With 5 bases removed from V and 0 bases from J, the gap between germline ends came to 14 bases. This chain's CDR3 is CASSLWTGLNTEAFF. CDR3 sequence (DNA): TGTGCCAGCAGTCTTTGGACGGGATTGAACACTGAAGCTTTCTTT. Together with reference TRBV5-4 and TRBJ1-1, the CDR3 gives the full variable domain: ETGVTQSPTHLIKTRGQQVTLRCSSQSGHNTVSWYQQALGQGPQFIFQYYREEENGRGNFPPRFSGLQFPNYSSELNVNALELDDSALYLCASSLWTGLNTEAFFGQGTRLTVV.

This CDR3 is CAIRRTERALNGYTF. DNA of the CDR3: TGTGCCATCAGACGGACAGAGCGCGCCCTTAATGGCTACACCTTC. This chain joins TRBV10-3 and TRBJ1-2, with a possible D match to TRBD1 (6 bases). V was shortened by 6 bases and J by 6 bases, with 20 bases between the two germline ends. CDR1 is ENHRY and CDR2 is SYGVKD in the germline V gene. This CDR3 has 15 residues.

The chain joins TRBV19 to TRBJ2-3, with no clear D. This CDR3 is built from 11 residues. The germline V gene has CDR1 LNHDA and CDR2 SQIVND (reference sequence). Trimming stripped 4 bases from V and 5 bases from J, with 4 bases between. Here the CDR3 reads CASSKRDTQYF. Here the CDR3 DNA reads TGTGCCAGTAGTAAACGAGATACGCAGTATTTT.

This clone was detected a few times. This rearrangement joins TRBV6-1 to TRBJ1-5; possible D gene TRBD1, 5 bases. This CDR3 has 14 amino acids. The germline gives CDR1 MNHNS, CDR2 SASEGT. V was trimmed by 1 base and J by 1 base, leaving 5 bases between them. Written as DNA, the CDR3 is TGTGCCAGCAGTGAAGGGGACAGCAATCAGCCCCAGCATTTT. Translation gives CASSEGDSNQPQHF.

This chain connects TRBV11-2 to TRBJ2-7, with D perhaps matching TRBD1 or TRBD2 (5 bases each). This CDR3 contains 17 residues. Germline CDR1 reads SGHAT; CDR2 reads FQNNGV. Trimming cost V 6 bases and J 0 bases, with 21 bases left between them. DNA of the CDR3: TGTGCCAGCAGTTCGAATTCGGACTGGACATACTCCTACGAGCAGTACTTC. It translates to CASSSNSDWTYSYEQYF.

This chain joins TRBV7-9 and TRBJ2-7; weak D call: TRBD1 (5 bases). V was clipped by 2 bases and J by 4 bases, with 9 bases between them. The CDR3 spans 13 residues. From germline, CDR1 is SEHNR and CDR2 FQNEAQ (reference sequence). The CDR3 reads CASSLLGDYEQYF. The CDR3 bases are TGTGCCAGCAGCTTACTAGGGGATTACGAGCAGTACTTC.

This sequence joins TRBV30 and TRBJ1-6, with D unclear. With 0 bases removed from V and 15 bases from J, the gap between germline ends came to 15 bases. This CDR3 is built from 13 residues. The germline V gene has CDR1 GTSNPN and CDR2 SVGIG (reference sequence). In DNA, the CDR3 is TGTGCCTGGAGTGTACCCCAACCGTCTCTCCTCCACTTT. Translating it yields CAWSVPQPSLLHF.

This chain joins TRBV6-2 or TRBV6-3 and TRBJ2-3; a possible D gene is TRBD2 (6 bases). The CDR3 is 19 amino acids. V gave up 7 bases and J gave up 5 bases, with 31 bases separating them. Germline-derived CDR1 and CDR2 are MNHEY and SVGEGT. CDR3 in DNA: TGTGCCAGCACCCCCCTCACACCCACGTTACGGGGGAGAAAAGATACGCAGTATTTT. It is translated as CASTPLTPTLRGRKDTQYF.

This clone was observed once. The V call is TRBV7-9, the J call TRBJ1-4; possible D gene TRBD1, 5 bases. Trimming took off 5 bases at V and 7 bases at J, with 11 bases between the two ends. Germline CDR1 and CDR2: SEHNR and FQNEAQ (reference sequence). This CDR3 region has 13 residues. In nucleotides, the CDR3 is TGTGCCAGCAGCGTTCCCCAGGGTGAAAAACTGTTTTTT. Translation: CASSVPQGEKLFF.

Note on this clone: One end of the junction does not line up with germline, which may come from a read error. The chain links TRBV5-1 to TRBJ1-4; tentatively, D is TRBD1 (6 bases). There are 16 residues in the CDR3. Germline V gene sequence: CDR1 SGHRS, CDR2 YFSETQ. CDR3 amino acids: CASSWKGQSTNEKLFF. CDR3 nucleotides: TGCGCCAGCAGCTGGAAAGGACAGTCAACGAATGAAAAACTGTTTTTT.

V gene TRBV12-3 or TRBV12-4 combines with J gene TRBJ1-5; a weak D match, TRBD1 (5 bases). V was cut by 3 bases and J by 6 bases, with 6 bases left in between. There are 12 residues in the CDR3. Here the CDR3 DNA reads TGTGCCAGCAGTTTTAGGGGTCAGCCCCAGCATTTT. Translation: CASSFRGQPQHF.

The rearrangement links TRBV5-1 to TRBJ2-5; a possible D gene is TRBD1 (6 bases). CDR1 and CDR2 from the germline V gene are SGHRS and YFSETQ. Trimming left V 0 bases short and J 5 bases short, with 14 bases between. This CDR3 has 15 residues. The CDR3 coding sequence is TGCGCCAGCAGCTTGGCCGACAGGAAGACGGAGACCCAGTACTTC. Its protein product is CASSLADRKTETQYF. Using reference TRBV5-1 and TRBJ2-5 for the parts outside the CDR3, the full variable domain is KAGVTQTPRYLIKTRGQQVTLSCSPISGHRSVSWYQQTPGQGLQFLFEYFSETQRNKGNFPGRFSGRQFSNSRSEMNVSTLELGDSALYLCASSLADRKTETQYFGPGTRLLVL.